These T cell receptor beta chains were read from a single sample in a study of blood T cell repertoires in COVID-19. Using immunoSEQ multiplex PCR, the repertoire was profiled, and TCRdb retains in-frame clones only, with some absent. The table has under 350,000 clones, under 90% seen once; the top ten hold approximately 1.5%. The sequenced material came from PBMCs or T cells enriched from blood (not recorded which). Every receptor here comes from a middle-aged woman who had recovered from COVID-19. Each CDR3 is given without its conserved first and last residue. Each record gives: V gene, J gene, CDR3 protein.

TRBV4-3	TRBJ2-2	ASSQEGTVDTGELF
TRBV7-7	TRBJ2-7	ASSLFLGPTYEQY
TRBV11-3	TRBJ2-7	ASSLGGGREQY
TRBV6-5	TRBJ1-5	ASRRTGVDQPQH
TRBV11-2	TRBJ2-1	ASSLDSPVYNEQF
TRBV7-2	TRBJ1-1	ASSLRGVNTEAF
TRBV4-1	TRBJ1-4	ASSQADQGGEKLF
TRBV7-2	TRBJ2-1	ASSLRDTSSYNEQF
TRBV7-9	TRBJ2-7	ASSSRLARGYEQY
TRBV25-1	TRBJ2-1	ASSDFPHNEQF
TRBV18	TRBJ2-7	ASSPVRGQLYEQY
TRBV2	TRBJ1-3	ASTRVDGNTIY
TRBV30	TRBJ1-1	AWSLRGDTEAF
TRBV5-4	TRBJ2-7	ASSQPGQGVNMQY
TRBV29-1	TRBJ1-1	SVSRTGGTEAF
TRBV6-5	TRBJ2-7	ASKGQVGEQY
TRBV3-1/TRBV3-2	TRBJ2-5	ASSPPRGSGRVEETQY
TRBV7-3	TRBJ2-3	ASSPADLAGSTDTQY
TRBV3-1/TRBV3-2	TRBJ2-1	ASSQEEAGQGMSEQF
TRBV9	TRBJ1-1	ASSPGTANTEAF